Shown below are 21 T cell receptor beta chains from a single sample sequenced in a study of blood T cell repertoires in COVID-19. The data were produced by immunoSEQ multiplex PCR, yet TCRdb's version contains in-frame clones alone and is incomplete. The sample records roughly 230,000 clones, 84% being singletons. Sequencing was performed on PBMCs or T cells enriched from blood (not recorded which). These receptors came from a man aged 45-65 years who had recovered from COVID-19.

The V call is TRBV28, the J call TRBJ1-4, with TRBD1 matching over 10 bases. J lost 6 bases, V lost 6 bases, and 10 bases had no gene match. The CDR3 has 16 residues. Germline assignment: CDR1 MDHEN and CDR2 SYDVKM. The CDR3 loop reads CASRSSPGTGDEKLFF. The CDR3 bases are TGTGCCAGCAGATCCTCACCCGGGACAGGGGATGAAAAACTGTTTTTT.

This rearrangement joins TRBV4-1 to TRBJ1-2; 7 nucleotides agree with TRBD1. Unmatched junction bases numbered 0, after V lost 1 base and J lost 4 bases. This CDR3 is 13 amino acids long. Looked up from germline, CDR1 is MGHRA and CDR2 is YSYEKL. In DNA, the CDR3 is TGCGCCAGCAGCCAAGGACAGGGCTATGGCTACACCTTC. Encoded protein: CASSQGQGYGYTF.

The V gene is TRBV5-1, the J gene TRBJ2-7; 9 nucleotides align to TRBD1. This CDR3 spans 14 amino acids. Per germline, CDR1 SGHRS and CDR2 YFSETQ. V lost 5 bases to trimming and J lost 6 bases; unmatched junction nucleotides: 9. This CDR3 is CASRSGTGSPEQYF. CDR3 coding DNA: TGCGCCAGCAGATCCGGGACAGGGTCACCCGAGCAGTACTTC. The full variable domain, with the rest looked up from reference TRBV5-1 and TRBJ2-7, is KAGVTQTPRYLIKTRGQQVTLSCSPISGHRSVSWYQQTPGQGLQFLFEYFSETQRNKGNFPGRFSGRQFSNSRSEMNVSTLELGDSALYLCASRSGTGSPEQYFGPGTRLTVT.

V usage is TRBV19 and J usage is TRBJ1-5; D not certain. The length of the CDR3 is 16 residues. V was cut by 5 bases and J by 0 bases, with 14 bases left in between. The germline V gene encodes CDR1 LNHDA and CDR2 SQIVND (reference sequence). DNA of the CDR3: TGTGCCAGTAGTGTAGGCGCTGGTTATAGCAATCAGCCCCAGCATTTT. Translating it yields CASSVGAGYSNQPQHF.

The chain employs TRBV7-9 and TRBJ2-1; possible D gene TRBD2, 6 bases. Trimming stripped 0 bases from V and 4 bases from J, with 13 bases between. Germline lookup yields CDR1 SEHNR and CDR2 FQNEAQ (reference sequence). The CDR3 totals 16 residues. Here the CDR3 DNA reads TGTGCCAGCAGCTTAGCGGTCGGGGGAGAATACAATGAGCAGTTCTTC. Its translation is CASSLAVGGEYNEQFF.

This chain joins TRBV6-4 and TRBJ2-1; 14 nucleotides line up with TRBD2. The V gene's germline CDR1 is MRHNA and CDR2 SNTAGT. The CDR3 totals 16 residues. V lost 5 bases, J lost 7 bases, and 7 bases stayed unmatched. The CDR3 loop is CASSRAGLAGVNEQFF. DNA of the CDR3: TGTGCCAGCAGTCGCGCGGGACTAGCGGGAGTAAATGAGCAGTTCTTC.

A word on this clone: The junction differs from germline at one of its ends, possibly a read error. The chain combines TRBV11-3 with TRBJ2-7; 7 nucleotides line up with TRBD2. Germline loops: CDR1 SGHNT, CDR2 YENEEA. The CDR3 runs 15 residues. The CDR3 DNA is TGTGCCAGCAGCTTAGATGGCGGGAGCTCCCACGAGCAGTACTTC. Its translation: CASSLDGGSSHEQYF.

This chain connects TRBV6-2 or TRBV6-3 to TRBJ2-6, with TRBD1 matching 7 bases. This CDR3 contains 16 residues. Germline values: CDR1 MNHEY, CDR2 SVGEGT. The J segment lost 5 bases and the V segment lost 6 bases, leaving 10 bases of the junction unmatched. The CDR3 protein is CASSLGQPRWANVLTF. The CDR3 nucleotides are TGTGCCAGCAGCCTGGGACAGCCCAGGTGGGCCAACGTCCTGACTTTC.

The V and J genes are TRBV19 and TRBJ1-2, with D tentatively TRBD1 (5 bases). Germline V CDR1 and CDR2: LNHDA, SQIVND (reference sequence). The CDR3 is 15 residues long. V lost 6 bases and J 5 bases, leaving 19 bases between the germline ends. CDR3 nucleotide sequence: TGTGCCAGTAGAACGGCGGGGCCAGTAGGATATGGCTACACCTTC. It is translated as CASRTAGPVGYGYTF. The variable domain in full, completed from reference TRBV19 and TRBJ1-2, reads DGGITQSPKYLFRKEGQNVTLSCEQNLNHDAMYWYRQDPGQGLRLIYYSQIVNDFQKGDIAEGYSVSREKKESFPLTVTSAQKNPTAFYLCASRTAGPVGYGYTFGSGTRLTVV.

The CDR3 DNA reads TGCGCCAGCAGCCGACGGGCTCCCACGGAGGCCCAGTACTTC. It codes for CASSRRAPTEAQYF. The chain joins TRBV5-1 to TRBJ2-5; TRBD2 is a possible D gene (5 bases). The CDR3 totals 14 residues. V shed 4 bases and J shed 9 bases, with 19 bases lying between them. Germline loops: CDR1 SGHRS, CDR2 YFSETQ.

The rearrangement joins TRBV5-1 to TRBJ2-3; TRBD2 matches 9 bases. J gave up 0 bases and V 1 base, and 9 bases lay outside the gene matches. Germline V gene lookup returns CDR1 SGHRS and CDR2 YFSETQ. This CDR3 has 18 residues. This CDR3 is CASSLSRTSVTSTDTQYF. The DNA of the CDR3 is TGCGCCAGCAGCTTGAGTCGGACTAGCGTAACTAGCACAGATACGCAGTATTTT.

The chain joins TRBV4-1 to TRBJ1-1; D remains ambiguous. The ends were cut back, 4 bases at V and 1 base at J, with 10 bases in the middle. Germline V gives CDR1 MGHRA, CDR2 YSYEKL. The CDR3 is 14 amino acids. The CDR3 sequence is CASSLREENTEAFF. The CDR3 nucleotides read TGCGCCAGCAGCCTCCGGGAGGAGAACACTGAAGCTTTCTTT.

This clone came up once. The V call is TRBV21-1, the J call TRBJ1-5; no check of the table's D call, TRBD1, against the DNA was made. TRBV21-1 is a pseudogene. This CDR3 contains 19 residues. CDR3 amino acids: CASSKEGDSNNYSNQPQHF. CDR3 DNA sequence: TGTGCCAGCAGCAAAGAAGGGGATTCGAATAACTATAGCAATCAGCCCCAGCATTTT.

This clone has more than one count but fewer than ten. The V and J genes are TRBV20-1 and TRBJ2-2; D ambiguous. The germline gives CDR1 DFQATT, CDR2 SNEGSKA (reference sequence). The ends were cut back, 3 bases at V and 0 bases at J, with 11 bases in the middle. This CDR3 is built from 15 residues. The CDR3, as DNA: TGCAGTGCTAGTCCCCCCCCGGCGAACACCGGGGAGCTGTTTTTT. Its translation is CSASPPPANTGELFF.

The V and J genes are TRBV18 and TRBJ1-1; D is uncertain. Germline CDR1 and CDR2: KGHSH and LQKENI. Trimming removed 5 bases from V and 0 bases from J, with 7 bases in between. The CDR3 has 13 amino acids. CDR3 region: CASSGQMNTEAFF. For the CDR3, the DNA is TGTGCCAGCTCAGGCCAGATGAACACTGAAGCTTTCTTT. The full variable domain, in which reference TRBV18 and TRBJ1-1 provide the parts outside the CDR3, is NAGVMQNPRHLVRRRGQEARLRCSPMKGHSHVYWYRQLPEEGLKFMVYLQKENIIDESGMPKERFSAEFPKEGPSILRIQQVVRGDSAAYFCASSGQMNTEAFFGQGTRLTVV.

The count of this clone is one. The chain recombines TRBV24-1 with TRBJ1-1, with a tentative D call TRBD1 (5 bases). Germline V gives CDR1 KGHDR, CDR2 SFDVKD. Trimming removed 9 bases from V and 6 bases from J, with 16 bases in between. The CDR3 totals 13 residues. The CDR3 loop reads CATSRGKSAEAFF. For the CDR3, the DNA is TGTGCCACCTCCCGGGGGAAATCGGCTGAAGCTTTCTTT.

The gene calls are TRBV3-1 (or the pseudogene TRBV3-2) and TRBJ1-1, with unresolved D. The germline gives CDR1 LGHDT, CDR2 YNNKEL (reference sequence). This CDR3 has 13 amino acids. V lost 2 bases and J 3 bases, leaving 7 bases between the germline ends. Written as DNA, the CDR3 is TGTGCCAGCAGCCAAACAATGGACACTGAAGCTTTCTTT. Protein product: CASSQTMDTEAFF.

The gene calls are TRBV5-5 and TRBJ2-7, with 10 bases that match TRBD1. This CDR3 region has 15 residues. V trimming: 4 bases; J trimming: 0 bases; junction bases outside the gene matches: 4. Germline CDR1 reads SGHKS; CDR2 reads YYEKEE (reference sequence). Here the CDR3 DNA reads TGTGCCAGCAGCCCAGGGACAGGGGCCTCCTACGAGCAGTACTTC. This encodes CASSPGTGASYEQYF.

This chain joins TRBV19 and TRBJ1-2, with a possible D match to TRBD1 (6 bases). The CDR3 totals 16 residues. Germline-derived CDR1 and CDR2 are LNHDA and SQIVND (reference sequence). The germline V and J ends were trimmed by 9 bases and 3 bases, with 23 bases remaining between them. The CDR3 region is CASLGTRTSSYYGYTF. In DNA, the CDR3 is TGTGCCAGCCTCGGGACACGTACTAGTTCCTACTATGGCTACACCTTC.

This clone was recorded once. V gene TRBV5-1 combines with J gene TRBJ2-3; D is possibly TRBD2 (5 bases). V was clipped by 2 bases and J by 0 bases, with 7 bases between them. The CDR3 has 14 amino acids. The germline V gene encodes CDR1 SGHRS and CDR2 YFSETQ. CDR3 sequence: CASSFPGSTDTQYF. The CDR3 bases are TGCGCCAGCAGCTTTCCGGGGAGCACAGATACGCAGTATTTT.

The CDR3 here is CASSRAGGYGYTF. Written as DNA, the CDR3 is TGCGCCAGCAGCCGCGCCGGGGGCTATGGCTACACCTTC. The chain links TRBV10-1 to TRBJ1-2; D possibly corresponds to TRBD1 (5 bases). CDR3 size: 13 residues. Deletions cut 6 bases from V and 4 bases from J, with 12 bases between. Per the germline V gene, CDR1 is WNHNN and CDR2 is SYGVQD (reference sequence).